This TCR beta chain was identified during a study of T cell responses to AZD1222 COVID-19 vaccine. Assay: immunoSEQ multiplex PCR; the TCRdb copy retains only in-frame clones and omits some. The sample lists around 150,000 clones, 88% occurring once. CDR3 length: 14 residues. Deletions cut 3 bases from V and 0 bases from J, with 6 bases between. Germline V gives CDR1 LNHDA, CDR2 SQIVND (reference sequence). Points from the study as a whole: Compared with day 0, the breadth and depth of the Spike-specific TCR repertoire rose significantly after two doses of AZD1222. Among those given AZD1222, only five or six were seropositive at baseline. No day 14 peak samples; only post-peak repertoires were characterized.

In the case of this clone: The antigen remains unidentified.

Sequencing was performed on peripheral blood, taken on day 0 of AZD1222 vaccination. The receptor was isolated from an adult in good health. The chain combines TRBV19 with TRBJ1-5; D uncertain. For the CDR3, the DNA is TGTGCCAGTAGTATCCTCTCTAGCAATCAGCCCCAGCATTTT. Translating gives CASSILSSNQPQHF.